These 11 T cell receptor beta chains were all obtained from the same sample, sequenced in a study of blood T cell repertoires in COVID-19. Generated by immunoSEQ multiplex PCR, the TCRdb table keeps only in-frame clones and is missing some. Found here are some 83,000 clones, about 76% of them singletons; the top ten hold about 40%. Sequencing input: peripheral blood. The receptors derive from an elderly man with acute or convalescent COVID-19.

CDR3 sequence reads: CASSYSQGQNYGYTF. The CDR3 DNA is TGTGCCAGCAGTTACTCCCAGGGCCAAAACTATGGCTACACCTTC. This chain uses TRBV6-6 with TRBJ1-2; tentative D call: TRBD1 (5 bases). CDR1 and CDR2 from the germline V gene are MNHNY and SVGAGI (reference sequence). V lost 0 bases and J lost 2, with 10 bases in between. CDR3 length: 15 amino acids.

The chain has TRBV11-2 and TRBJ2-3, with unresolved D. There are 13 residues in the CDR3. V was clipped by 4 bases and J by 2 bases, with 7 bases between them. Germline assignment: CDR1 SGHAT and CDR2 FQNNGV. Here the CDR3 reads CASSSGFTDTQYF. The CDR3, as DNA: TGTGCCAGCAGCTCCGGGTTCACAGATACGCAGTATTTT.

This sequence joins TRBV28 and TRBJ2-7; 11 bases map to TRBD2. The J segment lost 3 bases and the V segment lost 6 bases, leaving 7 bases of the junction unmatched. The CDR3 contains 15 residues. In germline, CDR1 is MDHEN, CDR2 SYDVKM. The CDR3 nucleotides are TGTGCCAGCAGCCCCGGGACTAGCGGCCTCTACGAGCAGTACTTC. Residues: CASSPGTSGLYEQYF.

The chain's CDR3 is CASSPSYRLNTGELFF. The CDR3 coding sequence is TGTGCCAGCAGTCCTTCCTACAGGCTAAACACCGGGGAGCTGTTTTTT. The chain couples TRBV28 to TRBJ2-2; possibly TRBD1 for D (5 bases). V gave up 5 bases and J gave up 2 bases, with 15 bases separating them. Germline-derived CDR1 and CDR2 are MDHEN and SYDVKM. The CDR3 runs 16 residues.

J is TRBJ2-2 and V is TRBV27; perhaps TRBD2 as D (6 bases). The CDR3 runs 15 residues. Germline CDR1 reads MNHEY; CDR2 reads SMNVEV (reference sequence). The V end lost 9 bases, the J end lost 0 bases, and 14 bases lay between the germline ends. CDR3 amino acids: CASRGRGSNTGELFF. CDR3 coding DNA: TGTGCCAGTCGGGGTCGGGGGTCGAACACCGGGGAGCTGTTTTTT.

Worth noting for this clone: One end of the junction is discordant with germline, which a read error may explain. CDR3 bases: TGCAGCGTTGAAGATTCAAGAAAACCCGAGTCCTTC. This translates into CSVEDSRKPESF. The J gene is TRBJ2-7, the V gene TRBV29-1; D remains ambiguous. The CDR3 consists of 12 residues. Germline loops: CDR1 SQVTM, CDR2 ANQGSEA.

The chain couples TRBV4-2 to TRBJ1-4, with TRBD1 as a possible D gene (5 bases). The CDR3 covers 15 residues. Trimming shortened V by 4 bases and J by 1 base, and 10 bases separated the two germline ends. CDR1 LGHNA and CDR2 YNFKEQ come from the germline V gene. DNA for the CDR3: TGTGCCAGCAGCCCCCAGGGCGTAACTAATGAAAAACTGTTTTTT. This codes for CASSPQGVTNEKLFF.

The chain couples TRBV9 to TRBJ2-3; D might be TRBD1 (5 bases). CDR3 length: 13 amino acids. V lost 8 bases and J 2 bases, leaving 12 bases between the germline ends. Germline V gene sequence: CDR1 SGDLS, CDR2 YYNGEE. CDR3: CASRAGYTDTQYF. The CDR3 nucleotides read TGTGCCAGTCGGGCAGGGTACACAGATACGCAGTATTTT.

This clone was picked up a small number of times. The CDR3 DNA reads as TGCAGCGTTGAAATCCAGCAAGAGACCCAGTACTTC. Its translation: CSVEIQQETQYF. V gene TRBV29-1 combines with J gene TRBJ2-5; D ambiguous. Germline assignment: CDR1 SQVTM and CDR2 ANQGSEA. V dropped 2 bases and J dropped 2 bases, with 6 bases sitting between them. This CDR3 has 12 residues.

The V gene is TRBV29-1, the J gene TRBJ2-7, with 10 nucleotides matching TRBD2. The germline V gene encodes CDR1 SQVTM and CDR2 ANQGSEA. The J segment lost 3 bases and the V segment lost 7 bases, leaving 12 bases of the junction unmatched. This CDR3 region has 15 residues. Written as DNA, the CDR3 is TGCAGCGCCCCCCCGGGACTAGCGAGCGTCTACGAGCAGTACTTC. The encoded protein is CSAPPGLASVYEQYF.

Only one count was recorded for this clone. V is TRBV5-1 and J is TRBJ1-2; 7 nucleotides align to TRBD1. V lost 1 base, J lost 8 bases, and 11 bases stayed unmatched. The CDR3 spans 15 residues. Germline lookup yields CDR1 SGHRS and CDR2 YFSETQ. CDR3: CASSLNSGGKGGYTF. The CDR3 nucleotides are TGCGCCAGCAGCTTGAATTCAGGGGGTAAGGGCGGCTACACCTTC.